Listed below are T cell receptor beta chains from one sample, sequenced in a study of blood T cell repertoires in COVID-19. TCRdb keeps only in-frame clones here, not all; method: immunoSEQ multiplex PCR. The table records 43,000 or so clones, roughly 82% of them present only once. Sample: peripheral blood. The receptors were sampled from a woman aged 55-69 years with acute or convalescent COVID-19. Both conserved end residues are part of each CDR3. D genes are given only for firm matches. Expanded clones are given a class, and other clones once, few, many or no size at all.

NA	TRBJ1-2	TRBV7-2	NA	TGTGCCAGCAGCTTAGGGGGCGGGGCCGATTATGGCTACACCTTC	CASSLGGGADYGYTF
few	TRBJ2-2	TRBV21-1	NA	TGTGCCAGCAGCAAGGGGGACAGGGAATACCCCGGGGAGCTGTTTTTT	CASSKGDREYPGELFF
NA	TRBJ1-4	TRBV5-1	NA	TGCGCCAGCAGCTTGTCAGGGATTAGGGAAAAACTGTTTTTT	CASSLSGIREKLFF
NA	TRBJ2-1	TRBV5-1	NA	TGCGCCAGCAGCTTTGACCAGGGATCAGGCAATGAGCAGTTCTTC	CASSFDQGSGNEQFF
NA	TRBJ1-4	TRBV9	TRBD1	TGTGCCAGCATGGGACAGGAGAATGAAAAACTGTTTTTT	CASMGQENEKLFF
NA	TRBJ2-3	TRBV25-1	NA	TGTGCCAGCAGTGAATATAACGGGGGAGTCACAGATACGCAGTATTTT	CASSEYNGGVTDTQYF
once	TRBJ1-1	TRBV5-6	NA	TGTGCCAGCAGCTTGTACGGGGAGCGGAACACTGAAGCTTTCTTT	CASSLYGERNTEAFF
once	TRBJ2-1	TRBV7-2	TRBD2	TGTGCCAGCAGCTTGCGTGGCCGGACTAGCGGAAACAATGAGCAGTTCTTC	CASSLRGRTSGNNEQFF
NA	TRBJ2-1	TRBV11-2	NA	TGTGCCAGCAGCTTCTCAGATCCCTACAATGAGCAGTTCTTC	CASSFSDPYNEQFF
NA	TRBJ1-4	TRBV30	NA	TGTGCCTGGAGTCATGAGTATTCGGAAAAACTGTTTTTT	CAWSHEYSEKLFF
NA	TRBJ2-2	TRBV2	NA	TGTGCCAGCAGGAAATCGGGACAACGTAACACCGGGGAGCTGTTTTTT	CASRKSGQRNTGELFF
NA	TRBJ2-7	TRBV6-6	TRBD1	TGTGCCAGCAGTTACGGGACAGGGATTTACGAGCAGTACTTC	CASSYGTGIYEQYF
medium-sized	TRBJ1-5	TRBV19	NA	TGTGCCAGTAGTATAGACTCGACAGGCCCCAATCAGCCCCAGCATTTT	CASSIDSTGPNQPQHF
NA	TRBJ2-5	TRBV7-8	TRBD2	TGTGCCAGCAGCTTTAGACTAGCGGGGGCCCTACAAGAGACCCAGTACTTC	CASSFRLAGALQETQYF
NA	TRBJ2-3	TRBV3-1/TRBV3-2	TRBD2	TGTGCCAGCAGCCTAGCGGGGGGGCGTGATACGCAGTATTTT	CASSLAGGRDTQYF
NA	TRBJ1-1	TRBV5-6	TRBD1	TGTGCCAGCATCGACGGCACGGGACAGGAAGCTTTCTTT	CASIDGTGQEAFF
NA	TRBJ2-5	TRBV4-2	NA	TGTGCCAGCAGCCAAGCGGAGGGACAGAGGGAGACCCAGTACTTC	CASSQAEGQRETQYF
once	TRBJ1-3	TRBV2	NA	TGTGCCAGCTTCTTGGCAGAAATCCCTGGAAACACCATATATTTT	CASFLAEIPGNTIYF
NA	TRBJ1-5	TRBV6-2/TRBV6-3	TRBD1	TGTGCCAGCAGCCCCCGACAGGGTAGGACCCAGCCCCAGCATTTT	CASSPRQGRTQPQHF
NA	TRBJ2-7	TRBV9	TRBD1	TGTGCCAGCAGCGTAGCTCAGGGGGTGCCCTCCTACGAGCAGTACTTC	CASSVAQGVPSYEQYF
once	TRBJ2-3	TRBV5-1	TRBD2	TGCGCCAGCAGCTTGGAACTAGCGGGCACAGATACGCAGTATTTT	CASSLELAGTDTQYF
NA	TRBJ2-4	TRBV29-1	NA	TGCAGCGTTGAACTCGGAACTAGAGCCAAAAACATTCAGTACTTC	CSVELGTRAKNIQYF
NA	TRBJ2-2	TRBV14	TRBD2	TGTGCCAGCAGCCAACGGCGGGGGGCGAGCACCGGGGAGCTGTTTTTT	CASSQRRGASTGELFF
NA	TRBJ1-1	TRBV30	NA	TGTGCCTGGAGTGTATCAGGAGGGTTCGAAGCTTTCTTT	CAWSVSGGFEAFF
NA	TRBJ1-2	TRBV5-1	TRBD1	TGCGCCAGCAGCCCGGACAGGGAGAGGTATGGCTACACCTTC	CASSPDRERYGYTF
NA	TRBJ2-2	TRBV5-1	NA	TGCGCCAGCAGGGAACAGGGTAACACCGGGGAGCTGTTTTTT	CASREQGNTGELFF
few	TRBJ1-1	TRBV27	NA	TGTGCCAGCAGTTTAGGGGGCCTTAACACTGAAGCTTTCTTT	CASSLGGLNTEAFF
NA	TRBJ1-4	TRBV7-6	NA	TGTGCCAGCAAACCGCGGGGGGCAACTAATGAAAAACTGTTTTTT	CASKPRGATNEKLFF
NA	TRBJ1-5	TRBV19	TRBD1	TGTGCCCGTTCTTGGGTGACAGGGCCAAGTCAGCCCCAGCATTTT	CARSWVTGPSQPQHF
NA	TRBJ2-7	TRBV6-5	TRBD2	TGTGCCAGCAGTTACTCGGGAGCGGGAGTACCCTACGAGCAGTACTTC	CASSYSGAGVPYEQYF
NA	TRBJ1-1	TRBV4-2	NA	TGTGCCAGCAGCCAAGACGGGATCACTGAAGCTTTCTTT	CASSQDGITEAFF
NA	TRBJ2-1	TRBV7-9	NA	TGTGCCAGCAGCTTAGGAGACCCGGGACAAGGCACAAGGTACAATGAGCAGTTCTTC	CASSLGDPGQGTRYNEQFF
NA	TRBJ2-3	TRBV3-1/TRBV3-2	TRBD2	TGTGCCAGCAGCATACTAGCGGGGGGGCCAGATACGCAGTATTTT	CASSILAGGPDTQYF
few	TRBJ2-2	TRBV7-9	NA	TGTGCCAGCAGCTTGGGGAGAACCGGGGAGCTGTTTTTT	CASSLGRTGELFF
few	TRBJ1-1	TRBV10-3	NA	TGTGCCGTCGGACTCACACCTGGAGGGACTGAAGCTTTCTTT	CAVGLTPGGTEAFF
NA	TRBJ1-2	TRBV6-1	NA	TGTGCCAGCAGTGAGGGGGCCTATGGCTACACCTTC	CASSEGAYGYTF
NA	TRBJ1-5	TRBV12-3/TRBV12-4	NA	TGTGCCAGCAGCTTCAGACAGTATCAGCCCCAGCATTTT	CASSFRQYQPQHF